Presented here are 17 T cell receptor beta chains from one specimen sequenced in a study of T-cell memory formation after mild COVID-19. TCRdb used MiXCR to reprocess the 5' RACE reads, holding one entry per CDR3 protein. Seen here are about 100,000 distinct CDR3 sequences, approximately 14% observed once, and the top ten hold less than 40%. Specimen: PBMCs or a T cell subset sorted from them (not recorded which). The receptors originated from a young man who had mild COVID-19 (a few samples of this study predate the infection). Cell type and time point are not known.

The CDR3 here is CASSSSDRGRWETQYF. CDR3 sequence (DNA): TGTGCCAGCAGCTCCTCAGACAGGGGCCGTTGGGAGACCCAGTACTTC. V usage is TRBV5-4 and J usage is TRBJ2-5; 8 nucleotides line up with TRBD1. The CDR3 contains 16 residues. V lost 3 bases to trimming and J lost 5 bases; unmatched junction nucleotides: 12. Germline CDR1 reads SGHNT; CDR2 reads YYREEE (reference sequence).

The rearrangement joins TRBV7-8 to TRBJ2-4, with D hard to call. The V end was cut by 0 bases, the J end by 0 bases, with 12 bases between. Germline V lookup: CDR1 SGHVS, CDR2 FQNEAQ. This CDR3 spans 17 amino acids. CDR3 protein: CASSLAPAMAAKNIQYF. For the CDR3, the DNA is TGTGCCAGCAGCTTAGCGCCTGCGATGGCAGCCAAAAACATTCAGTACTTC.

The rearrangement uses TRBV9 and TRBJ2-5; D remains unclear. The CDR3 consists of 13 residues. V lost 1 base, J lost 4 bases, and 8 bases lay in between. Per germline, CDR1 SGDLS and CDR2 YYNGEE. The CDR3 DNA is TGTGCCAGCAGCGTACAGGACCGAGAGACCCAGTACTTC. This translates into CASSVQDRETQYF.

The chain is built from TRBV5-6 and TRBJ2-5; TRBD2 aligns across 8 bases. CDR1 is SGHDT and CDR2 is YYEEEE in the germline V gene. The CDR3 loop spans 16 amino acids. The ends lost 1 base at V and 1 base at J; junction bases unmatched: 6. In DNA form, the CDR3 reads TGTGCCAGCAGCTTGTACGAGCGGGGGTCCCAAGAGACCCAGTACTTC. It is translated as CASSLYERGSQETQYF.

V gene TRBV30 combines with J gene TRBJ2-1, with 12 bases that match TRBD2. This CDR3 has 15 residues. Germline loops: CDR1 GTSNPN, CDR2 SVGIG (reference sequence). J lost 3 bases, V lost 2 bases, and 2 bases had no gene match. The CDR3 loop reads CAWSPGLAGYNEQFF. For the CDR3, the DNA is TGTGCCTGGAGTCCGGGACTAGCGGGCTACAATGAGCAGTTCTTC.

The chain employs TRBV28 and TRBJ2-7; 11 nucleotides match TRBD1. V was pared by 5 bases and J by 5 bases, with 2 bases of the junction left unmatched. Germline assignment: CDR1 MDHEN and CDR2 SYDVKM. The CDR3 loop spans 13 amino acids. Here the CDR3 DNA reads TGTGCCAGCAGTCTGGGACAGGGGGACGAGCAGTACGTC. Its protein is CASSLGQGDEQYV.

This chain connects TRBV3-1 to TRBJ2-5; 15 nucleotides align to TRBD2. The V gene's germline CDR1 is LGHDT and CDR2 YNNKEL (reference sequence). This CDR3 is built from 17 residues. V lost 1 base to trimming and J lost 5 bases; unmatched junction nucleotides: 5. The CDR3 loop is CASSQGGTSGGLETQYF. The CDR3 bases are TGTGCCAGCAGCCAAGGCGGGACTAGCGGGGGGTTGGAGACCCAGTACTTC.

This CDR3 reads CASSQPSGGPEGIAVETQYF. CDR3 coding DNA: TGTGCCAGCAGCCAACCTAGCGGGGGGCCCGAGGGCATCGCTGTAGAGACCCAGTACTTC. V is TRBV4-2 and J is TRBJ2-5, with 11 bases identical to TRBD2. Germline V gene data show CDR1 as LGHNA and CDR2 as YNFKEQ. The V gene end was trimmed by 2 bases and the J gene end by 4 bases; junction bases not matched to a gene: 18. The CDR3 is 20 amino acids.

This clonotype appeared many times. CDR3: CASSLGPGLAGAISTDTQYF. The CDR3, as DNA: TGTGCCAGCAGCTTGGGACCTGGACTAGCGGGCGCCATAAGCACAGATACGCAGTATTTT. The gene calls are TRBV7-3 and TRBJ2-3; 11 bases match TRBD2. J gave up 0 bases and V 3 bases, and 14 bases lay outside the gene matches. CDR1 is SGHTA, CDR2 FQGTGA, per germline. The CDR3 extends over 20 amino acids.

This clonotype was found a few times. The gene calls are TRBV4-1 and TRBJ1-1; the D is unclear. The CDR3 has 13 residues. The germline CDR1 and CDR2 sequences are MGHRA and YSYEKL. Trimming cost V 1 base and J 2 bases, with 5 bases left between them. Here the CDR3 reads CASSQARNTEAFF. The CDR3 DNA reads TGCGCCAGCAGCCAAGCGCGAAACACTGAAGCTTTCTTT.

This clonotype is deemed medium-sized. The rearrangement uses TRBV20-1 and TRBJ1-1, with D tentatively TRBD1 (5 bases). The CDR3 extends over 13 amino acids. V dropped 1 base and J dropped 5 bases, with 11 bases sitting between them. From germline, CDR1 is DFQATT and CDR2 SNEGSKA (reference sequence). In nucleotides, the CDR3 is TGCAGTGCTAGAGGAGAGGGGACGACTGAAGCTTTCTTT. The encoded protein is CSARGEGTTEAFF.

The J gene is TRBJ2-7, the V gene TRBV4-1; D remains ambiguous. This CDR3 contains 15 residues. Germline V CDR1 and CDR2: MGHRA, YSYEKL. V was shortened by 1 base and J by 3 bases, with 13 bases between the two germline ends. This chain's CDR3 is CASSQGASPSYEQYV. CDR3 in DNA: TGCGCCAGCAGCCAAGGCGCCTCACCTAGCTACGAGCAGTACGTC.

This clonotype appeared many times. This chain connects TRBV4-3 to TRBJ2-3; 10 bases agree with TRBD2. The trim removed 0 bases at V and 0 bases at J, leaving 6 bases unmatched. CDR1 and CDR2 (germline): LGHNA, YSLEER. This CDR3 contains 18 residues. CDR3 bases: TGCGCCAGCAGCCAAGAGCCGAGTAGCGGGGGGAGCACAGATACGCAGTATTTT. This encodes CASSQEPSSGGSTDTQYF.

This clonotype was seen more than once but under ten times. This chain links TRBV12-3 or TRBV12-4 with TRBJ2-2; 8 bases match TRBD1. The CDR3 is 16 residues long. With 5 bases clipped from V and 3 bases from J, the junction kept 8 bases outside the gene matches. The CDR3 DNA reads TGTGCCAGCAGTGAGTACGACAGGGGATACACCGGGGAGCTGTTTTTT. This sequence encodes CASSEYDRGYTGELFF.

This rearrangement joins TRBV10-3 to TRBJ1-6; D is uncertain. Trimming removed 0 bases from V and 8 bases from J, with 8 bases in between. The germline V gene has CDR1 ENHRY and CDR2 SYGVKD. The CDR3 extends over 14 amino acids. The CDR3 bases are TGTGCCATCAGTGAGTCTTTCCCCGATTCACCCCTCCACTTT. Encoded protein: CAISESFPDSPLHF.

The chain combines TRBV4-1 with TRBJ2-1; D unresolved. The CDR3 consists of 16 residues. V dropped 1 base and J dropped 0 bases, with 10 bases sitting between them. Germline V gives CDR1 MGHRA, CDR2 YSYEKL. CDR3 DNA sequence: TGCGCCAGCAGCCAAGGGGCGGTAAGCTCCTACAATGAGCAGTTCTTC. Translated: CASSQGAVSSYNEQFF.

This chain uses TRBV2 with TRBJ2-7; TRBD1 is a possible D gene (5 bases). Between the trimmed V and J ends, which lost 2 bases and 3 bases, there was a span of 20 bases. The CDR3 loop spans 17 amino acids. Germline V gene lookup returns CDR1 SNHLY and CDR2 FYNNEI. In DNA form, the CDR3 reads TGTGCCAGCAGTGAAATACATCCAGGGCAGAGTTACTACGAGCAGTACTTC. Translated, it gives CASSEIHPGQSYYEQYF.